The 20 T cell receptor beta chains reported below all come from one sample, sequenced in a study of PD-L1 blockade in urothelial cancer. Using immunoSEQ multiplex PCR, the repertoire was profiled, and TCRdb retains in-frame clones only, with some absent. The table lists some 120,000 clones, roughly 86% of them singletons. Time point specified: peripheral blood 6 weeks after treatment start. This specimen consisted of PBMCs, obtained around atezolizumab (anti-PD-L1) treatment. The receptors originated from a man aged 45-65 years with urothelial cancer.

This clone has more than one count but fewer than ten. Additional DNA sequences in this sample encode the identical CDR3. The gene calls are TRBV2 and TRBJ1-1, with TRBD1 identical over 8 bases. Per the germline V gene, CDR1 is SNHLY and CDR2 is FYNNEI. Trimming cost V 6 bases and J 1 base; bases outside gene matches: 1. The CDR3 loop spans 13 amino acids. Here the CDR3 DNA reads TGTGCCAGCAGCCAGGGGGCGAACACTGAAGCTTTCTTT. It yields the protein CASSQGANTEAFF. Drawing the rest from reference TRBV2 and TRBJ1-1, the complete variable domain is EPEVTQTPSHQVTQMGQEVILRCVPISNHLYFYWYRQILGQKVEFLVSFYNNEISEKSEIFDDQFSVERPDGSNFTLKIRSTKLEDSAMYFCASSQGANTEAFFGQGTRLTVV.

CDR3 in DNA: TGTGCCAGCAGCAAAGGGACTAGCGGGAGGAAGTTCTTC. It codes for CASSKGTSGRKFF. The rearrangement uses TRBV7-9 and TRBJ2-1; 15 bases are a match to TRBD2. The CDR3 consists of 13 residues. The germline V gene has CDR1 SEHNR and CDR2 FQNEAQ (reference sequence). The J segment lost 14 bases and the V segment lost 5 bases, leaving 4 bases of the junction unmatched.

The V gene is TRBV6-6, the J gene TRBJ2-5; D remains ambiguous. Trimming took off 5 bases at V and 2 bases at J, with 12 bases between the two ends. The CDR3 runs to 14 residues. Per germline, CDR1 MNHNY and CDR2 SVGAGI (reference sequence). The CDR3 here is CASSPRGRQETQYF. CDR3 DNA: TGTGCCAGCAGTCCCCGTGGCAGGCAAGAGACCCAGTACTTC.

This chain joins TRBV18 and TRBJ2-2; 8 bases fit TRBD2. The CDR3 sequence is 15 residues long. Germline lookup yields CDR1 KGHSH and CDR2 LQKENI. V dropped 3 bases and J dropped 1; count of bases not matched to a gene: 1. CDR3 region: CASSPLAGNTGELFF. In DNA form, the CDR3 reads TGTGCCAGCTCACCTCTAGCGGGGAACACCGGGGAGCTGTTTTTT.

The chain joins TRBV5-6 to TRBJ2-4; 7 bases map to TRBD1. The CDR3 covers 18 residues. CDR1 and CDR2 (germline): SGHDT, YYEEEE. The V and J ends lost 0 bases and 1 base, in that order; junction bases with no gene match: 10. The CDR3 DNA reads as TGTGCCAGCAGCTTGGTGGGACAGCGAGCCGCGGCCAAAAACATTCAGTACTTC. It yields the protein CASSLVGQRAAAKNIQYF.

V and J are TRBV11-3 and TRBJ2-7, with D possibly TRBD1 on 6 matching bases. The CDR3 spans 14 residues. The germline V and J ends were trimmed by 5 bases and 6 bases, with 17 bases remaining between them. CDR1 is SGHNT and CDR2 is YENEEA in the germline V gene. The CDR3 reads CASSLAGAGAEQYF. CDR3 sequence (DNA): TGTGCCAGCAGCCTCGCAGGGGCAGGGGCCGAGCAGTACTTC.

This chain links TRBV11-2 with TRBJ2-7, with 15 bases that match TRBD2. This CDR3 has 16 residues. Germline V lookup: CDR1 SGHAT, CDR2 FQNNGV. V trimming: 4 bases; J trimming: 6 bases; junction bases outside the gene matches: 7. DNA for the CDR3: TGTGCCAGCAGCTCCGCCGGGACTAGCGGGAGGAGCGAGCAGTACTTC. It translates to CASSSAGTSGRSEQYF. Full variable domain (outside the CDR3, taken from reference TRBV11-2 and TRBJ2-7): EAGVAQSPRYKIIEKRQSVAFWCNPISGHATLYWYQQILGQGPKLLIQFQNNGVVDDSQLPKDRFSAERLKGVDSTLKIQPAKLEDSAVYLCASSSAGTSGRSEQYFGPGTRLTVT.

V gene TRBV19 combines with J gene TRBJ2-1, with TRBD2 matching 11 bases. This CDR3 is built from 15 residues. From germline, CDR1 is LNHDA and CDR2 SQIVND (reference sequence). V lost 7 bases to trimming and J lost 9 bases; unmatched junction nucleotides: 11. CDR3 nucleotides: TGTGCCAGTAATTTAGCGGGAGGGCCGCAGAGTGAGCAGTTCTTC. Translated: CASNLAGGPQSEQFF.

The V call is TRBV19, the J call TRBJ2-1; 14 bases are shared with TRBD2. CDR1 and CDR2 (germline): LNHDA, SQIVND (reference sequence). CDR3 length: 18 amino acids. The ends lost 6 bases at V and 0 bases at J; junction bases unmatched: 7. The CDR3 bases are TGTGCCAGTAGAAGCGCCGGGACTAGCGGGAGCTCCTACAATGAGCAGTTCTTC. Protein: CASRSAGTSGSSYNEQFF.

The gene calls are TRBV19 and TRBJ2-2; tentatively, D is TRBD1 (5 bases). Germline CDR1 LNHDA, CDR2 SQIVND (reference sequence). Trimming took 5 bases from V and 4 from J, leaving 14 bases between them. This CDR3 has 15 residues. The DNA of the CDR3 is TGTGCCAGTAGTGCTCACAGGTTTCGCACCGGGGAGCTGTTTTTT. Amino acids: CASSAHRFRTGELFF.

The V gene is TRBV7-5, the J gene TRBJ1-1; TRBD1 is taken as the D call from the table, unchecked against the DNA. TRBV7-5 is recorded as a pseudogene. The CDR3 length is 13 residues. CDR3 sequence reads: CASPGHSASEAFF. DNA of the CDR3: TGTGCCAGCCCGGGACACTCAGCGAGTGAAGCTTTCTTT.

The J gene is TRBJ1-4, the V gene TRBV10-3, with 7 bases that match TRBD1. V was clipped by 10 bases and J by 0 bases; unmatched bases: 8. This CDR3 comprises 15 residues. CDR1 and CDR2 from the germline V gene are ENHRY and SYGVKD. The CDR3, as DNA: TGTGCCACCCGACGACAGGGCTCAACTAATGAAAAACTGTTTTTT. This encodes CATRRQGSTNEKLFF.

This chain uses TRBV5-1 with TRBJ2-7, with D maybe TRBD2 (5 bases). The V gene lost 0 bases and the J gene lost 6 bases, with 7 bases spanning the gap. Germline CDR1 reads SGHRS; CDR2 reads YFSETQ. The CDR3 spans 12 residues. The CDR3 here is CASSLGGSEQYF. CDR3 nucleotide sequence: TGCGCCAGCAGCTTGGGTGGGAGCGAGCAGTACTTC.

CDR3 sequence: CASSLRRGTYNEQFF. CDR3 in DNA: TGTGCCAGCAGCTTAAGACGGGGAACCTACAATGAGCAGTTCTTC. This chain uses TRBV7-2 with TRBJ2-1, with a possible D match to TRBD2 (5 bases). The length of the CDR3 is 15 residues. The V end was cut by 2 bases, the J end by 2 bases, with 10 bases between. Germline V lookup: CDR1 SGHTA, CDR2 FQGNSA.

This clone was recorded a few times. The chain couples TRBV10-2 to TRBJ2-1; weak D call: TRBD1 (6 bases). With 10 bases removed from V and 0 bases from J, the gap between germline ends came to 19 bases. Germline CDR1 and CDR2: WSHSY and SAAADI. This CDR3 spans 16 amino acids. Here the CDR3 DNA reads TGCGCCACCTTCCCCCAGGGGTCGAACTCCTACAATGAGCAGTTCTTC. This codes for CATFPQGSNSYNEQFF.

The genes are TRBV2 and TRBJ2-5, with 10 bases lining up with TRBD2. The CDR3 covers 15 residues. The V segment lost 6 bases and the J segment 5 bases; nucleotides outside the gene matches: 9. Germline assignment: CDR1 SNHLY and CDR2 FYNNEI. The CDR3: CASRDLLAGDETQYF. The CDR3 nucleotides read TGTGCCAGCAGGGACCTGCTAGCGGGAGATGAGACCCAGTACTTC.

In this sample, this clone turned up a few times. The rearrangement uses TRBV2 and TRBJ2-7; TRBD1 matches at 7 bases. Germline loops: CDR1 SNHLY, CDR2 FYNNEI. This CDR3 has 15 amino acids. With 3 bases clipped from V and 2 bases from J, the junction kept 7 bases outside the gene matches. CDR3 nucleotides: TGTGCCAGCAGTGAGTCCAGGACAGGAGCCTACGAGCAGTACTTC. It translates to CASSESRTGAYEQYF.

The CDR3 region is CASSLVGVETSGSGVSGANVLTF. Written as DNA, the CDR3 is TGCGCCAGCAGCTTGGTTGGTGTTGAGACTAGCGGGAGCGGGGTCTCTGGGGCCAACGTCCTGACTTTC. The chain joins TRBV5-1 to TRBJ2-6; 12 nucleotides line up with TRBD2. The CDR3 extends over 23 amino acids. The V gene end was trimmed by 0 bases and the J gene end by 0 bases; junction bases not matched to a gene: 16. Germline CDR1 is SGHRS and CDR2 is YFSETQ.

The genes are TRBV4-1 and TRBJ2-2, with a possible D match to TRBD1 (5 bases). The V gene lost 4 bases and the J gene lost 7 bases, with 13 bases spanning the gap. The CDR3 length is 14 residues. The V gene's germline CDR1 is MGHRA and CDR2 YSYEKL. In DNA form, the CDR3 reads TGCGCCAGCAGCCTGACAGTAACAGACGGGGAGCTGTTTTTT. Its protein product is CASSLTVTDGELFF.

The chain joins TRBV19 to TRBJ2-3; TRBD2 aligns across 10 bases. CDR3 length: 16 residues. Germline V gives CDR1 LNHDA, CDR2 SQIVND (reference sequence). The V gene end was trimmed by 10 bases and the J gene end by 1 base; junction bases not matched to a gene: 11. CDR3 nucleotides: TGTGCCACCGGCAGCGGGAGGGCTTTGGGCACAGATACGCAGTATTTT. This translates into CATGSGRALGTDTQYF.